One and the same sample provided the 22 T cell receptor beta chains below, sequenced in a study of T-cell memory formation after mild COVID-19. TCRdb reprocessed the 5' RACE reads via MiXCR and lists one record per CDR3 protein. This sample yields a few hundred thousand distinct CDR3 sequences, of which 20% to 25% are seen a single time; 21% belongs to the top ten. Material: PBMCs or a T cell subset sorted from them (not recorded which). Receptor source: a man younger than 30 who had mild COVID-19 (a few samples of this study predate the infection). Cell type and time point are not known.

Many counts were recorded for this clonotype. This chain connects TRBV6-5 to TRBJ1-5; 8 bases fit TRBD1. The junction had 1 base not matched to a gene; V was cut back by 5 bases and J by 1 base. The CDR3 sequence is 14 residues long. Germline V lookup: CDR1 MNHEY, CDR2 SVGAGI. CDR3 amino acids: CASSRTGSNQPQHF. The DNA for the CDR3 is TGTGCCAGCAGTCGGACAGGGAGCAATCAGCCCCAGCATTTT.

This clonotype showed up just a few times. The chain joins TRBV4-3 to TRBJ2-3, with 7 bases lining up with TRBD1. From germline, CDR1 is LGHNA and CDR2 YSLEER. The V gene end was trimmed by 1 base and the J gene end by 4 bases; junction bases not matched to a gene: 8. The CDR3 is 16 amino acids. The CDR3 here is CASSQVGRGYPDTQYF. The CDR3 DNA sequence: TGCGCCAGCAGCCAAGTCGGCAGGGGGTACCCAGATACGCAGTATTTT.

CDR3 sequence reads: CASKGSLNYGYTF. As DNA, the CDR3 is TGTGCCAGCAAAGGTTCTCTTAACTATGGCTACACCTTC. The chain recombines TRBV2 with TRBJ1-2, with D unresolved. From germline, CDR1 is SNHLY and CDR2 FYNNEI. This CDR3 has 13 amino acids. The V end lost 7 bases, the J end lost 1 base, and 10 bases lay between the germline ends.

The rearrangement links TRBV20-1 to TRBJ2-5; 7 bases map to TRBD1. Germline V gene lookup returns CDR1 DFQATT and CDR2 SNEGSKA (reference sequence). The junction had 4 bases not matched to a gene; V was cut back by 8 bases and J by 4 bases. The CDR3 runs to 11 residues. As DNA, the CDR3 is TGCAGTAAAACAGGGGCAGAGACCCAGTACTTC. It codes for CSKTGAETQYF.

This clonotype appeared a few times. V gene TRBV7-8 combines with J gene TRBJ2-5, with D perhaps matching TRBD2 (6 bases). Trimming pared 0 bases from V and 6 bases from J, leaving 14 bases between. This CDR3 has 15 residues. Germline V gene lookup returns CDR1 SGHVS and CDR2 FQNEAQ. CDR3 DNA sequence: TGTGCCAGCAGCTTAGCCAGCTCTGGGGGGAAGACCCAGTACTTC. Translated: CASSLASSGGKTQYF. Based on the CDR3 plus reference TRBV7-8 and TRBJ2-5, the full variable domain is GAGVSQSPRYKVAKRGQDVALRCDPISGHVSLFWYQQALGQGPEFLTYFQNEAQLDKSGLPSDRFFAERPEGSVSTLKIQRTQQEDSAVYLCASSLASSGGKTQYFGPGTRLLVL.

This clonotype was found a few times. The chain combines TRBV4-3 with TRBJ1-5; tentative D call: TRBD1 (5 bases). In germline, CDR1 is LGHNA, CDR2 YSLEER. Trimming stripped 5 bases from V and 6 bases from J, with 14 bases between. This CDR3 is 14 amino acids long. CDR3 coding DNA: TGCGCCAGCAGCTTCCTCCAGGGCGTTCAGCCCCAGCATTTT. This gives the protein CASSFLQGVQPQHF.

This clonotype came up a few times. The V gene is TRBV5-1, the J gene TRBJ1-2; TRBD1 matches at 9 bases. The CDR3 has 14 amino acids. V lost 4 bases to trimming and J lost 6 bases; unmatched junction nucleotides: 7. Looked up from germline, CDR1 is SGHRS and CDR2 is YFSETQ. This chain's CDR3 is CASSGGQGSNGYTF. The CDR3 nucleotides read TGCGCCAGCAGCGGGGGACAGGGTAGCAATGGCTACACCTTC.

Here the CDR3 reads CASSQQGSGELFF. The CDR3, as DNA: TGCGCCAGCAGCCAACAGGGGAGCGGGGAGCTGTTTTTT. The chain is built from TRBV5-1 and TRBJ2-2; TRBD1 matches at 7 bases. Germline values: CDR1 SGHRS, CDR2 YFSETQ. This CDR3 spans 13 amino acids. The trim removed 4 bases at V and 7 bases at J, leaving 4 bases unmatched.

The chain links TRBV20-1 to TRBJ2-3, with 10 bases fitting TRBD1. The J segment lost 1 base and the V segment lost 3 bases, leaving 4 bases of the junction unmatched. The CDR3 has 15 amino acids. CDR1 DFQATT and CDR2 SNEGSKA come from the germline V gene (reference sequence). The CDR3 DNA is TGCAGTGCTAGGGGACAGGGGAAGGGCACAGATACGCAGTATTTT. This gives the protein CSARGQGKGTDTQYF.

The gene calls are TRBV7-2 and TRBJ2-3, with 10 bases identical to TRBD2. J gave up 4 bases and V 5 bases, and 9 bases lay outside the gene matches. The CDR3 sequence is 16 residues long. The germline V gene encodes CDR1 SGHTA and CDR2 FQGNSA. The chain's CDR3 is CASSQTSGGAPDTQYF. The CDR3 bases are TGTGCCAGCAGCCAGACCAGCGGGGGGGCGCCAGATACGCAGTATTTT. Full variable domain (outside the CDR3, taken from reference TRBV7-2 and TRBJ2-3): GAGVSQSPSNKVTEKGKDVELRCDPISGHTALYWYRQSLGQGLEFLIYFQGNSAPDKSGLPSDRFSAERTGGSVSTLTIQRTQQEDSAVYLCASSQTSGGAPDTQYFGPGTRLTVL.

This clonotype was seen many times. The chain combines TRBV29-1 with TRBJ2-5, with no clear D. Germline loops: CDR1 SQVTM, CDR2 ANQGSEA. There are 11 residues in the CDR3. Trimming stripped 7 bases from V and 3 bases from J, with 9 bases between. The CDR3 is CSGNSKETQYF. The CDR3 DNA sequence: TGCAGCGGGAATTCGAAAGAGACCCAGTACTTC.

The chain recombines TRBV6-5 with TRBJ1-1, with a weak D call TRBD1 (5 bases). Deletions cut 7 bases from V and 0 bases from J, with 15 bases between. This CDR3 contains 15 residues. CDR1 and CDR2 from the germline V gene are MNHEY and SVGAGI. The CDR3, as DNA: TGTGCCAGCAAGACAGAAGCCCTGATGAACACTGAAGCTTTCTTT. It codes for CASKTEALMNTEAFF.

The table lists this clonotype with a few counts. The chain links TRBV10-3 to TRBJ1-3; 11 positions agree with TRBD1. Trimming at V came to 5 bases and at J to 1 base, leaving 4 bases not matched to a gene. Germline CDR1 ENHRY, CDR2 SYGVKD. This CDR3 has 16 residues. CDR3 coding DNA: TGTGCCATCAGTTCCGGGACAGGGGGTTCTGGAAACACCATATATTTT. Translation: CAISSGTGGSGNTIYF.

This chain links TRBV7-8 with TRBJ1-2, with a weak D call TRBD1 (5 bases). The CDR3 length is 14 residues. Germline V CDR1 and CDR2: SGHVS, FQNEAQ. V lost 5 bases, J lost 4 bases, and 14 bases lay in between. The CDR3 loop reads CASSVGGDAYGYTF. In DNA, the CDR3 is TGTGCCAGCAGCGTGGGGGGGGACGCCTATGGCTACACCTTC.

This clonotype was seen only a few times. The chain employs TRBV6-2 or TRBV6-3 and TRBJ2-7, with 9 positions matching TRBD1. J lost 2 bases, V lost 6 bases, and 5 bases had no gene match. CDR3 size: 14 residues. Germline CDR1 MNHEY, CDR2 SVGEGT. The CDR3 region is CASRPGTGTYEQYV. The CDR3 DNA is TGTGCCAGCAGACCCGGGACAGGGACCTACGAGCAGTACGTC.

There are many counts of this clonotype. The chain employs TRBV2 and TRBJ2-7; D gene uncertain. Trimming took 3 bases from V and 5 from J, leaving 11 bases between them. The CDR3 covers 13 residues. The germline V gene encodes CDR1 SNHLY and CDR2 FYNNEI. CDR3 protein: CASSEPFEDEQYF. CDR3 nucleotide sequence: TGTGCCAGCAGTGAGCCCTTCGAGGACGAGCAGTACTTC.

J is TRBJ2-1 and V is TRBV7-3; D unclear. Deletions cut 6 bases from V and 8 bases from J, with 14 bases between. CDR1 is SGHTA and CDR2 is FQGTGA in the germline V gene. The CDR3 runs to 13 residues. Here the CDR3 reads CASRRTRPDEQFF. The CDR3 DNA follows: TGTGCCAGCAGACGTACGCGTCCCGATGAGCAGTTCTTC.

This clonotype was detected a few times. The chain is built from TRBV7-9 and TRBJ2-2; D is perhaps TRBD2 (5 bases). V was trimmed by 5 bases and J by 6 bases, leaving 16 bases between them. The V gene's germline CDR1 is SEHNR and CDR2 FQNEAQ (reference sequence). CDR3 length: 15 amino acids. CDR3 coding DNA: TGTGCCAGCAGCATCTTACGTCGGGAACCCGGGGAGCTGTTTTTT. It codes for CASSILRREPGELFF.

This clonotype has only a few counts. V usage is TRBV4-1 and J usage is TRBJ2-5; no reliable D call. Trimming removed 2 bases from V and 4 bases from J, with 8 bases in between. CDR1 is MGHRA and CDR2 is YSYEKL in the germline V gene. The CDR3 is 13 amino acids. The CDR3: CASSQTLVETQYF. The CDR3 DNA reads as TGCGCCAGCAGCCAAACCCTGGTAGAGACCCAGTACTTC.

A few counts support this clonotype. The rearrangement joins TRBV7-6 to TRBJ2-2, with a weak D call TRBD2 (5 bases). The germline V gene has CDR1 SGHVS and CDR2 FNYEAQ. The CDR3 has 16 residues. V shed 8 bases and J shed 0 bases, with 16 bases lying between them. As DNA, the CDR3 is TGTGCCAGCCTTCCTAACCCCGGGGCGAACACCGGGGAGCTGTTTTTT. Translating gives CASLPNPGANTGELFF. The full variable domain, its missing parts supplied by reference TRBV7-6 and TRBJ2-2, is GAGVSQSPRYKVTKRGQDVALRCDPISGHVSLYWYRQALGQGPEFLTYFNYEAQQDKSGLPNDRFSAERPEGSISTLTIQRTEQRDSAMYRCASLPNPGANTGELFFGEGSRLTVL.

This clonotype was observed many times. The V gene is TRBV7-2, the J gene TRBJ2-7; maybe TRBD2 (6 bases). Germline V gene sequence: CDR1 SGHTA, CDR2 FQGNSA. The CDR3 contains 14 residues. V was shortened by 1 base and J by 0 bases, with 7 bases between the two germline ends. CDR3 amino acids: CASSLGGDSYEQYF. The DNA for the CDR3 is TGTGCCAGCAGCTTAGGCGGGGACTCCTACGAGCAGTACTTC.

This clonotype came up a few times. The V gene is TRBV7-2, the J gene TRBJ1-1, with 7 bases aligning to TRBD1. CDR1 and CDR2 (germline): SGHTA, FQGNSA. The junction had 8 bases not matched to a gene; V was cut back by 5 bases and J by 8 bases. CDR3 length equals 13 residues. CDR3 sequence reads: CASSTTETGEAFF. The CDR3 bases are TGTGCCAGCAGCACGACAGAGACAGGGGAAGCTTTCTTT.